Shown below are 14 T cell receptor beta chains from a single sample sequenced in a study of T cell clones after liver transplantation. TCRbeta sequences of proliferating CFSE-low MLR cells were labeled alloreactive. The protocol was immunoSEQ multiplex PCR, while the TCRdb copy is restricted to in-frame clones and leaves out a portion. The sample lists roughly 2,000 clones; 20% to 25% were seen once. Their recognized antigens are unknown. Specimen: CD8+ T cells from cultured PBMCs. Receptors were obtained from a human patient who received a liver transplant. T cells may partly derive from the graft donor.

The chain recombines TRBV6-1 with TRBJ2-7; 11 positions match TRBD2. The CDR3 loop spans 15 amino acids. Trimming took 3 bases from V and 0 from J; bases not matched to a gene: 1. CDR1 and CDR2 (germline): MNHNS, SASEGT. CDR3 in amino acids: CASSDTSGSSYEQYF. The CDR3 DNA reads TGTGCCAGCAGTGATACTAGCGGGAGCTCCTACGAGCAGTACTTC.

This clone was counted a few times. This sequence joins TRBV21-1 and TRBJ2-1; TRBD2, as called in the table, went unchecked against the DNA. TRBV21-1 is shown as a pseudogene. This CDR3 has 17 amino acids. The CDR3 sequence is CASSKKTPAGAHNEQFF. In DNA form, the CDR3 reads TGTGCCAGCAGCAAAAAGACCCCGGCGGGAGCCCACAATGAGCAGTTCTTC.

The V gene is TRBV11-3, the J gene TRBJ2-2; 10 positions agree with TRBD1. Looked up from germline, CDR1 is SGHNT and CDR2 is YENEEA. This CDR3 region has 16 residues. J lost 8 bases, V lost 5 bases, and 11 bases had no gene match. The CDR3 sequence is CASSATLGQGSGELFF. CDR3 DNA: TGTGCCAGCAGCGCAACCTTGGGACAGGGGTCGGGGGAGCTGTTTTTT.

This clone was counted between two and nine times. The V call is TRBV6-9, the J call TRBJ1-5; D might be TRBD1 (5 bases). CDR3 size: 15 residues. Looked up from germline, CDR1 is MNHGY and CDR2 is SVAAGI. Trimming took 5 bases from V and 3 from J, leaving 14 bases between them. Here the CDR3 reads CASSEDRAYNQPQHF. In DNA, the CDR3 is TGTGCCAGCAGTGAAGACAGAGCCTACAATCAGCCCCAGCATTTT.

Worth noting for this clone: With only one base between it and a far larger clone, this is likely a read error. The V and J genes are TRBV27 and TRBJ2-3, with D tentatively TRBD2 (6 bases). This CDR3 spans 14 amino acids. The V gene's germline CDR1 is MNHEY and CDR2 SMNVEV (reference sequence). In nucleotides, the CDR3 is TGTTCCAGCCCCTCCGGGAGAGGCACAGATACGCAGTATTTT. This translates into CSSPSGRGTDTQYF.

By sample share, this clone is large. The V call is TRBV5-5, the J call TRBJ2-1; perhaps TRBD1 as D (6 bases). The CDR3 has 15 amino acids. CDR1 and CDR2 (germline): SGHKS, YYEKEE (reference sequence). The ends were cut back, 4 bases at V and 0 bases at J, with 11 bases in the middle. In nucleotides, the CDR3 is TGTGCCAGCAGCACGGCAGGGGCCTCCTACAATGAGCAGTTCTTC. Residues: CASSTAGASYNEQFF.

As regards this clone: A far more abundant clone sits one base away, making this likely a read error. The CDR3, as DNA: TGTGCCCGCGGGGGGGGACAGGTTATCGCTGGGGCCAACGTCCTGACTTTC. Amino acid sequence: CARGGGQVIAGANVLTF. The gene calls are TRBV11-2 and TRBJ2-6, with D possibly being TRBD2 (9 bases). This CDR3 has 17 residues. Trimming left V 11 bases short and J 2 bases short, with 22 bases between. The V gene's germline CDR1 is SGHAT and CDR2 FQNNGV.

This sequence joins TRBV14 and TRBJ2-7, with TRBD1 matching 9 bases. Germline CDR1 SGHDN, CDR2 FVKESK. Unmatched junction bases numbered 9, after V lost 6 bases and J lost 3 bases. This CDR3 is built from 15 residues. For the CDR3, the DNA is TGTGCCAGCAGTCTATCCGGGACAGGGTTCTACGAGCAGTACTTC. It yields the protein CASSLSGTGFYEQYF.

By proportion, this clone is medium-sized. The chain couples TRBV19 to TRBJ2-1; the match to TRBD2 covers 7 bases. This CDR3 spans 14 amino acids. The V segment lost 1 base and the J segment 7 bases; nucleotides outside the gene matches: 4. Germline lookup yields CDR1 LNHDA and CDR2 SQIVND (reference sequence). CDR3 region: CASSIAGRLNEQFF. The DNA of the CDR3 is TGTGCCAGTAGTATAGCCGGGAGGTTAAATGAGCAGTTCTTC.

This clone is judged large. This chain uses TRBV4-1 with TRBJ1-5; a weak D match, TRBD1 (5 bases). This CDR3 is 16 amino acids long. Germline CDR1 is MGHRA and CDR2 is YSYEKL. V shed 0 bases and J shed 6 bases, with 15 bases lying between them. The CDR3 reads CASSQEGVGSGQPQHF. The DNA for the CDR3 is TGCGCCAGCAGCCAAGAGGGGGTGGGCTCCGGTCAGCCCCAGCATTTT.

By sample share, this clone is large. This chain connects TRBV2 to TRBJ1-5; TRBD1 is a possible D gene (5 bases). The V and J ends lost 8 bases and 0 bases respectively, with 11 bases between them. CDR3 length: 14 amino acids. Germline V gene sequence: CDR1 SNHLY, CDR2 FYNNEI. CDR3: CASHDSYSNQPQHF. CDR3 DNA: TGTGCCAGCCACGACAGTTATAGCAATCAGCCCCAGCATTTT.

This chain links TRBV5-1 with TRBJ1-2; possible D gene TRBD1, 5 bases. The germline V gene has CDR1 SGHRS and CDR2 YFSETQ. The CDR3 consists of 13 residues. V was cut by 5 bases and J by 6 bases, with 14 bases left in between. The CDR3 DNA reads TGCGCCAGCAGAAAACAGGAGATAGATGGCTACACCTTC. Amino acids: CASRKQEIDGYTF.

This clone is termed medium-sized (0.01 to 0.1%). This chain links TRBV2 with TRBJ2-1; weak D call: TRBD2 (6 bases). The V and J ends lost 3 bases and 4 bases respectively, with 13 bases between them. The CDR3 is 15 residues long. Germline lookup yields CDR1 SNHLY and CDR2 FYNNEI. For the CDR3, the DNA is TGTGCCAGCAGTGAGGGTCTAGCGAATTACAATGAGCAGTTCTTC. Translation gives CASSEGLANYNEQFF.

As regards this clone: A far larger clone is off by one base, so a read error is likely. This sequence joins TRBV11-2 and TRBJ2-6; TRBD1 is a possible D gene (8 bases). V was shortened by 8 bases and J by 0 bases, with 17 bases between the two germline ends. The length of the CDR3 is 17 residues. Germline V gene lookup returns CDR1 SGHAT and CDR2 FQNNGV. CDR3 in amino acids: CASGEGQVISGANVLTF. Written as DNA, the CDR3 is TGTGCCAGCGGGGAGGGACAGGTTATCTCTGGGGCCAACGTCCTGACTTTC.